Presented here are 30 T cell receptor beta chains from one specimen sequenced in a study of blood T cell repertoires in COVID-19. The data were produced by immunoSEQ multiplex PCR, yet TCRdb's version contains in-frame clones alone and is incomplete. Found here are some 220,000 clones, over 75% of them singletons; the top ten hold approximately 2.4%. Source material: peripheral blood. Receptor source: a woman in her 70s with COVID-19, enrolled during active disease.

In DNA, the CDR3 is TGTGCCAGCAGTGAAGAGTTCGGTGATCAGCCCCAGCATTTT. Its protein product is CASSEEFGDQPQHF. The V gene is TRBV6-1, the J gene TRBJ1-5; D remains ambiguous. This CDR3 spans 14 amino acids. CDR1 MNHNS and CDR2 SASEGT come from the germline V gene. Trimming left V 1 base short and J 5 bases short, with 9 bases between.

This clone was observed a single time. This chain connects TRBV7-2 to TRBJ1-1; 8 nucleotides align to TRBD1. CDR3 length equals 15 residues. With 5 bases clipped from V and 2 bases from J, the junction kept 7 bases outside the gene matches. Germline V gene sequence: CDR1 SGHTA, CDR2 FQGNSA. The CDR3 spells CASSRGQGGNTEAFF. Here the CDR3 DNA reads TGTGCCAGCAGCCGTGGACAGGGCGGCAACACTGAAGCTTTCTTT. Using reference TRBV7-2 and TRBJ1-1 for the parts outside the CDR3, the full variable domain is GAGVSQSPSNKVTEKGKDVELRCDPISGHTALYWYRQSLGQGLEFLIYFQGNSAPDKSGLPSDRFSAERTGGSVSTLTIQRTQQEDSAVYLCASSRGQGGNTEAFFGQGTRLTVV.

V and J are TRBV5-8 and TRBJ2-5; weak D call: TRBD2 (6 bases). Germline values: CDR1 SGHTS, CDR2 YDEGEE. CDR3 length: 16 amino acids. V was shortened by 0 bases and J by 4 bases, with 16 bases between the two germline ends. CDR3 amino acids: CASSLALTSRPETQYF. CDR3 nucleotides: TGTGCCAGCAGCTTGGCCTTGACTAGTCGTCCAGAGACCCAGTACTTC.

The chain links TRBV6-2 or TRBV6-3 to TRBJ2-4; D might be TRBD1 (6 bases). There are 16 residues in the CDR3. V dropped 4 bases and J dropped 0 bases, with 13 bases sitting between them. Per germline, CDR1 MNHEY and CDR2 SVGEGT. CDR3 in DNA: TGTGCCAGCAGTTCAGGGACAAGGCTAGCCAAAAACATTCAGTACTTC. Protein: CASSSGTRLAKNIQYF.

The V and J genes are TRBV2 and TRBJ1-1; tentative D call: TRBD1 (6 bases). The CDR3 has 15 residues. V lost 6 bases and J lost 3, with 17 bases in between. CDR1 is SNHLY, CDR2 FYNNEI, per germline. The CDR3, as DNA: TGTGCCAGCAGGACCCTGCGGGGGGGGCACACTGAAGCTTTCTTT. Its translation: CASRTLRGGHTEAFF. Complete variable domain (other parts from reference TRBV2 and TRBJ1-1): EPEVTQTPSHQVTQMGQEVILRCVPISNHLYFYWYRQILGQKVEFLVSFYNNEISEKSEIFDDQFSVERPDGSNFTLKIRSTKLEDSAMYFCASRTLRGGHTEAFFGQGTRLTVV.

The chain joins TRBV4-1 to TRBJ1-6; D perhaps matches TRBD1 (6 bases). Between the trimmed V and J ends, which lost 2 bases and 13 bases, there was a span of 30 bases. Germline V lookup: CDR1 MGHRA, CDR2 YSYEKL. The CDR3 has 19 residues. CDR3 sequence (DNA): TGCGCCAGCAGCCAACCTAGAGGGCTGACGGGACAAAGGGGATGGCCCCTCCACTTT. Its protein product is CASSQPRGLTGQRGWPLHF.

The chain is built from TRBV21-1 and TRBJ2-7; the DNA was not compared with TRBD1, the D call given in the table. TRBV21-1 corresponds to a pseudogene. This CDR3 region has 16 residues. The CDR3: CASSIPDRDDSYEQYF. The CDR3 DNA follows: TGTGCCAGCAGCATTCCCGACAGGGACGACTCCTACGAGCAGTACTTC.

This chain connects TRBV5-1 to TRBJ2-7, with TRBD2 identical over 14 bases. With 5 bases clipped from V and 6 bases from J, the junction kept 10 bases outside the gene matches. The V gene's germline CDR1 is SGHRS and CDR2 YFSETQ. This CDR3 is 16 amino acids long. CDR3 bases: TGCGCCAGCAGTCAAGGACTAGCGGGGGGCCAGGGCGAGCAGTACTTC. Translation gives CASSQGLAGGQGEQYF.

V usage is TRBV5-1 and J usage is TRBJ1-1; TRBD1 is a possible D gene (6 bases). The V gene's germline CDR1 is SGHRS and CDR2 YFSETQ. The V and J ends lost 2 bases and 3 bases respectively, with 11 bases between them. There are 14 residues in the CDR3. The CDR3 DNA reads TGCGCCAGCAGCTTACAGGGAGGGGACACTGAAGCTTTCTTT. The encoded protein is CASSLQGGDTEAFF.

V and J are TRBV5-1 and TRBJ2-3, with a tentative D call TRBD2 (6 bases). V was trimmed by 0 bases and J by 2 bases, leaving 13 bases between them. Germline loops: CDR1 SGHRS, CDR2 YFSETQ. CDR3 length: 16 residues. The CDR3 nucleotides are TGCGCCAGCAGCTTGGGTAGCGGAGGCCTCACAGATACGCAGTATTTT. Protein sequence: CASSLGSGGLTDTQYF.

This chain connects TRBV18 to TRBJ1-1; D gene uncertain. V lost 2 bases and J lost 3, with 7 bases in between. The length of the CDR3 is 13 residues. Germline CDR1 reads KGHSH; CDR2 reads LQKENI. CDR3 sequence (DNA): TGTGCCAGCTCACCAACCCCAGACACTGAAGCTTTCTTT. Translation gives CASSPTPDTEAFF.

The chain employs TRBV19 and TRBJ2-7; 8 bases are a match to TRBD2. The trim removed 10 bases at V and 2 bases at J, leaving 10 bases unmatched. The CDR3 contains 14 residues. From germline, CDR1 is LNHDA and CDR2 SQIVND (reference sequence). For the CDR3, the DNA is TGTGCCACCAGATACGGGAGGGCCGCCTACGAGCAGTACTTC. Encoded protein: CATRYGRAAYEQYF. Variable domain in full (rest from reference TRBV19 and TRBJ2-7): DGGITQSPKYLFRKEGQNVTLSCEQNLNHDAMYWYRQDPGQGLRLIYYSQIVNDFQKGDIAEGYSVSREKKESFPLTVTSAQKNPTAFYLCATRYGRAAYEQYFGPGTRLTVT.

This chain links TRBV19 with TRBJ1-3, with no clear D. CDR3 size: 12 residues. The V end lost 8 bases, the J end lost 0 bases, and 5 bases lay between the germline ends. CDR1 is LNHDA, CDR2 SQIVND, per germline (reference sequence). The CDR3 here is CASFSSGNTIYF. DNA of the CDR3: TGTGCCAGTTTTAGCTCTGGAAACACCATATATTTT. The variable domain in full, completed from reference TRBV19 and TRBJ1-3, reads DGGITQSPKYLFRKEGQNVTLSCEQNLNHDAMYWYRQDPGQGLRLIYYSQIVNDFQKGDIAEGYSVSREKKESFPLTVTSAQKNPTAFYLCASFSSGNTIYFGEGSWLTVV.

The CDR3 nucleotides are TGTGCCAGCAGTTCAGGGTGGTCCAATGAGCAGTTCTTC. Residues: CASSSGWSNEQFF. The V and J genes are TRBV11-2 and TRBJ2-1, with D possibly matching TRBD1 (5 bases). Trimming shortened V by 6 bases and J by 6 bases, and 12 bases separated the two germline ends. The CDR3 length is 13 residues. The germline CDR1 and CDR2 sequences are SGHAT and FQNNGV. The whole variable domain, filled in from reference TRBV11-2 and TRBJ2-1, reads EAGVAQSPRYKIIEKRQSVAFWCNPISGHATLYWYQQILGQGPKLLIQFQNNGVVDDSQLPKDRFSAERLKGVDSTLKIQPAKLEDSAVYLCASSSGWSNEQFFGPGTRLTVL.

This clone was observed a few times. V usage is TRBV19 and J usage is TRBJ1-1; D is unresolved. Germline V gene sequence: CDR1 LNHDA, CDR2 SQIVND (reference sequence). V was trimmed by 4 bases and J by 1 base, leaving 10 bases between them. CDR3 length: 14 amino acids. The CDR3 protein is CASSKWSGNTEAFF. Here the CDR3 DNA reads TGTGCCAGTAGTAAGTGGTCGGGGAACACTGAAGCTTTCTTT.

A few counts support this clone. The J gene is TRBJ1-2, the V gene TRBV29-1; 8 bases are a match to TRBD1. The ends lost 4 bases at V and 0 bases at J; junction bases unmatched: 1. Germline CDR1 is SQVTM and CDR2 is ANQGSEA. This CDR3 contains 13 residues. The CDR3: CSVGQGTNYGYTF. The CDR3 coding sequence is TGCAGCGTTGGACAGGGGACTAACTATGGCTACACCTTC.

Turning to this clone: A junction boundary mismatches the germline segment, possibly from a read error. The chain is built from TRBV7-7 and TRBJ2-5; 8 nucleotides line up with TRBD2. The CDR3 is 17 amino acids. Germline V CDR1 and CDR2: SSHAT, FNYEAQ (reference sequence). The CDR3 here is CASSRLGSGINQETQYF. The CDR3 coding sequence is TGTGCTAGCAGCCGATTGGGTAGCGGGATCAACCAAGAGACCCAGTACTTC. Drawing the rest from reference TRBV7-7 and TRBJ2-5, the complete variable domain is GAGVSQSPRYKVTKRGQDVTLRCDPISSHATLYWYQQALGQGPEFLTYFNYEAQPDKSGLPSDRFSAERPEGSISTLTIQRTEQRDSAMYRCASSRLGSGINQETQYFGPGTRLLVL.

This rearrangement joins TRBV5-4 to TRBJ1-5; tentative D call: TRBD1 (6 bases). The V end lost 3 bases, the J end lost 5 bases, and 9 bases lay between the germline ends. The CDR3 covers 13 residues. From germline, CDR1 is SGHNT and CDR2 YYREEE (reference sequence). CDR3 amino acids: CASSSSGDQPQHF. DNA of the CDR3: TGTGCCAGCAGCTCCTCAGGGGATCAGCCCCAGCATTTT.

V gene TRBV25-1 combines with J gene TRBJ2-7; 9 nucleotides line up with TRBD2. V lost 4 bases to trimming and J lost 3 bases; unmatched junction nucleotides: 16. CDR1 MGHDK and CDR2 SYGVNS come from the germline V gene. CDR3 size: 18 residues. The DNA for the CDR3 is TGTGCCAGCAGTGTCAAACAGCGGGAGGTTCCTTCTGACTACGAGCAGTACTTC. Translated, it gives CASSVKQREVPSDYEQYF.

The table lists this clone with a count of one. The chain carries TRBV3-1 (or the pseudogene TRBV3-2) and TRBJ1-1; a weak D match, TRBD1 (5 bases). Germline-derived CDR1 and CDR2 are LGHDT and YNNKEL (reference sequence). This CDR3 has 14 residues. Trimming left V 4 bases short and J 3 bases short, with 12 bases between. CDR3 region: CASSLSGGDTEAFF. The CDR3 DNA reads as TGTGCCAGCAGCCTAAGTGGGGGGGACACTGAAGCTTTCTTT.

A note on this clone: Different DNA sequences within this sample yield the same CDR3. The chain links TRBV5-4 to TRBJ1-1, with D possibly matching TRBD1 (5 bases). The CDR3 consists of 16 residues. Trimming shortened V by 4 bases and J by 0 bases, and 16 bases separated the two germline ends. Germline CDR1 SGHNT, CDR2 YYREEE (reference sequence). The CDR3 nucleotides read TGTGCCAGCAGCCTGGACCTCCAGGGCATGAACACTGAAGCTTTCTTT. Protein: CASSLDLQGMNTEAFF.

The chain couples TRBV10-3 to TRBJ2-5, with TRBD2 matching 12 bases. From germline, CDR1 is ENHRY and CDR2 SYGVKD. This CDR3 has 18 residues. J was trimmed by 3 bases and V by 3 bases; bases with no gene match: 11. Here the CDR3 DNA reads TGTGCCATCAGTGATCCTGGGACTAGCGGGCGAAAAAAAGAGACCCAGTACTTC. The encoded protein is CAISDPGTSGRKKETQYF.

The rearrangement links TRBV19 to TRBJ1-2; 10 positions agree with TRBD1. Germline CDR1 LNHDA, CDR2 SQIVND (reference sequence). The V and J ends lost 3 bases and 7 bases, in that order; junction bases with no gene match: 2. The CDR3 covers 13 residues. CDR3 in amino acids: CASSMRDRGGYTF. The CDR3 coding sequence is TGTGCCAGTAGTATGAGGGACAGGGGTGGCTACACCTTC.

The chain uses TRBV7-2 and TRBJ1-6; D is unresolved. The CDR3 contains 14 residues. Deletions cut 5 bases from V and 4 bases from J, with 9 bases between. Looked up from germline, CDR1 is SGHTA and CDR2 is FQGNSA. The CDR3 loop is CASSPAAYNSPLHF. In DNA form, the CDR3 reads TGTGCCAGCAGCCCAGCAGCGTATAATTCACCCCTCCACTTT.

The V and J genes are TRBV24-1 and TRBJ2-3; 11 bases align to TRBD2. This CDR3 spans 16 amino acids. CDR1 and CDR2 from the germline V gene are KGHDR and SFDVKD. Losses at the gene ends were 3 bases for V and 1 base for J; bases not matched to a gene: 2. The CDR3 DNA reads as TGTGCCACCAGTGATCTTAGCGGGGGGGGCACAGATACGCAGTATTTT. This gives the protein CATSDLSGGGTDTQYF.

The V gene is TRBV19, the J gene TRBJ1-1; D is undetermined. Trimming took 4 bases from V and 0 from J, leaving 15 bases between them. The CDR3 has 16 residues. Germline lookup yields CDR1 LNHDA and CDR2 SQIVND (reference sequence). CDR3 DNA sequence: TGTGCCAGTAGTAGCCCCCCTGGGCAGGTGAACACTGAAGCTTTCTTT. Its translation: CASSSPPGQVNTEAFF.

This chain uses TRBV15 with TRBJ2-7; possible D gene TRBD1, 5 bases. This CDR3 spans 15 amino acids. Germline V CDR1 and CDR2: LNHNV, YYDKDF (reference sequence). V was shortened by 0 bases and J by 6 bases, with 15 bases between the two germline ends. CDR3 bases: TGTGCCACCAGCAGAGATTTAACCAGGGTTCCCGAGCAGTACTTC. Protein sequence: CATSRDLTRVPEQYF.

The V call is TRBV5-5, the J call TRBJ2-3; TRBD1 is a possible D gene (5 bases). V lost 4 bases and J 9 bases, leaving 24 bases between the germline ends. The CDR3 runs 16 residues. Per germline, CDR1 SGHKS and CDR2 YYEKEE (reference sequence). The CDR3 spells CASSPPAIGAPPTQYF. The CDR3 nucleotides are TGTGCCAGCAGCCCCCCGGCAATAGGGGCCCCTCCAACGCAGTATTTT.

The V call is TRBV4-2, the J call TRBJ1-5; D may be TRBD1 (5 bases). V was cut by 4 bases and J by 4 bases, with 8 bases left in between. CDR1 is LGHNA and CDR2 is YNFKEQ in the germline V gene. CDR3 length: 13 amino acids. This CDR3 is CASSPRTNQPQHF. DNA of the CDR3: TGTGCCAGCAGCCCAAGGACAAATCAGCCCCAGCATTTT.

V is TRBV9 and J is TRBJ2-1; D remains unclear. This CDR3 region has 15 residues. CDR1 is SGDLS, CDR2 YYNGEE, per germline. Trimming left V 0 bases short and J 1 base short, with 8 bases between. The CDR3 nucleotides read TGTGCCAGCAGCGTAGAAGCGAGGTCCTACAATGAGCAGTTCTTC. It encodes CASSVEARSYNEQFF.